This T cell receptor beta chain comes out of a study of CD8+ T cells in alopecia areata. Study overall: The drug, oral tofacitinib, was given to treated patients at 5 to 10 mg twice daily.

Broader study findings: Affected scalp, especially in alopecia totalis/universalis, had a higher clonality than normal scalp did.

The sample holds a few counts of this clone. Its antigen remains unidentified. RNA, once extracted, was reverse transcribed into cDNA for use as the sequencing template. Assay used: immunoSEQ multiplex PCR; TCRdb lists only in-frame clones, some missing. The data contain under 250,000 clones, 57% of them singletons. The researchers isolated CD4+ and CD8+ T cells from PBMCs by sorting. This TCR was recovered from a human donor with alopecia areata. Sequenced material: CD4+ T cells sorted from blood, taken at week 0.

CDR3 loop: CSEDSYTF. The CDR3 DNA reads as TGCAGCGAAGACAGCTACACCTTC. The chain couples TRBV29-1 to TRBJ1-2, with D uncertain. This CDR3 is built from 8 residues. The ends were cut back, 7 bases at V and 9 bases at J, with 6 bases in the middle. CDR1 and CDR2 from the germline V gene are SQVTM and ANQGSEA.